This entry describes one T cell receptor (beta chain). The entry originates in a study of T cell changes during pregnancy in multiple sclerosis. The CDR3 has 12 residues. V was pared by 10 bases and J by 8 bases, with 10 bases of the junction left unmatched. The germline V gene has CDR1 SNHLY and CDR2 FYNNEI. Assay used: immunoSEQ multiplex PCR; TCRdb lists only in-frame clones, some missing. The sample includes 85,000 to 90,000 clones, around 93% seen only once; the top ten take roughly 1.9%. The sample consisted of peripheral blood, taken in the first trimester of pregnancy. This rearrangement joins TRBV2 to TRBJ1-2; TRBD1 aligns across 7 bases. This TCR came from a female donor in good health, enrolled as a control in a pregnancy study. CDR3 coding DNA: TGTGCCACCACCCAGGGGGTGGAAGGCTACACCTTC. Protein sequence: CATTQGVEGYTF.